These 5 T cell receptor beta chains share one sample of origin, sequenced in a study of blood T cell repertoires in COVID-19. This table comes from immunoSEQ multiplex PCR, and its TCRdb copy is limited to in-frame clones, with some not included. This table has roughly 340,000 clones, about nine tenths appearing once. Sequencing input: peripheral blood. All receptors derive from a woman in her forties or fifties with COVID-19, enrolled during active disease.

This clone was found a few times. The CDR3 coding sequence is TGCGCCAGCAGTGATAATAGCAATCAGCCCCAGCATTTT. Its translation: CASSDNSNQPQHF. The chain recombines TRBV10-2 with TRBJ1-5; no reliable D call. V lost 3 bases and J lost 0, with 3 bases in between. The CDR3 has 13 residues. Germline lookup yields CDR1 WSHSY and CDR2 SAAADI.

As concerns this clone: The same CDR3 can be traced to other DNA sequences in this sample. The chain carries TRBV24-1 and TRBJ2-2; 10 nucleotides align to TRBD1. V dropped 1 base and J dropped 3; count of bases not matched to a gene: 1. The length of the CDR3 is 16 residues. Germline CDR1 reads KGHDR; CDR2 reads SFDVKD. The CDR3 loop is CATSDLGQGDTGELFF. As DNA, the CDR3 is TGTGCCACCAGTGATTTAGGACAGGGGGACACCGGGGAGCTGTTTTTT.

Details on this clone: Other DNA sequences in the sample encode the same CDR3. The chain links TRBV3-1 (or the pseudogene TRBV3-2) to TRBJ2-7; 10 nucleotides align to TRBD2. The CDR3 runs to 15 residues. The trim removed 4 bases at V and 1 base at J, leaving 4 bases unmatched. From germline, CDR1 is LGHDT and CDR2 YNNKEL (reference sequence). The CDR3 DNA follows: TGTGCCAGCAGCCTTCGGACTAGCGGATCCTACGAGCAGTACTTC. This gives the protein CASSLRTSGSYEQYF.

The chain uses TRBV23-1 and TRBJ2-7, with TRBD1 matching over 9 bases. TRBV23-1 is given ORF status, its function remaining uncertain. The CDR3 runs to 19 residues. The trim removed 4 bases at V and 5 bases at J, leaving 21 bases unmatched. Here the CDR3 reads CASSPPCRSSGQGLDEQYF. The CDR3 DNA follows: TGCGCCAGCAGTCCCCCGTGTAGGTCGAGCGGACAGGGGCTCGACGAGCAGTACTTC.

The J gene is TRBJ2-7, the V gene TRBV14; TRBD1 matches at 11 bases. The CDR3 is made up of 14 amino acids. J gave up 4 bases and V 6 bases, and 5 bases lay outside the gene matches. Per germline, CDR1 SGHDN and CDR2 FVKESK. CDR3 sequence reads: CASRGQGARYEQYF. In DNA form, the CDR3 reads TGTGCCAGCAGAGGACAGGGGGCAAGGTACGAGCAGTACTTC.